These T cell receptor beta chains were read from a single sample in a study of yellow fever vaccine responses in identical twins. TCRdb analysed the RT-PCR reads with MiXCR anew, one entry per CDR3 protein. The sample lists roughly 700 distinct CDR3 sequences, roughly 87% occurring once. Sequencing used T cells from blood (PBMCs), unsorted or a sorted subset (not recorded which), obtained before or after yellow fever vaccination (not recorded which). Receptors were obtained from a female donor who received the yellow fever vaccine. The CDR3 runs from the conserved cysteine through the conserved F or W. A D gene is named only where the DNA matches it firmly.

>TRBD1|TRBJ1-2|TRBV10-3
CAISDRDRGSYGYTF
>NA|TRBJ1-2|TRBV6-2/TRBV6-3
CASSYSTEGIYGYTF
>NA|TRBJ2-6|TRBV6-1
CASSGGRTTSGANVLTF
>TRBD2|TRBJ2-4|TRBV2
CASRGGTSGSKNIQYF
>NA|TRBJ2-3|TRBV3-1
CASSQPRGGLRTDTQYF
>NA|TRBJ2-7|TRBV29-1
CSVRSSYEQYF
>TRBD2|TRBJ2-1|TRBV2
CASRTSRYNEQFF
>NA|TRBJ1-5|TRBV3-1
CASSRHGGNQPQHF
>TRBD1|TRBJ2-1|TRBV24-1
CATSVLSGQGYSEQFF
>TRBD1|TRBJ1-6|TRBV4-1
CASSHRGDRGNSPLHF
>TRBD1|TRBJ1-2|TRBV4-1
CASSQDLWDRAGYTF
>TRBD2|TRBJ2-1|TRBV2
CASSPPGLAGYNEQFF
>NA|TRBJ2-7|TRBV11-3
CASSLSPSYEQYF
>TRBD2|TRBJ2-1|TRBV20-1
CSARTSGRSNEQFF
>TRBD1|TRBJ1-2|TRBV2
CASSEAPPRQGLGNTF
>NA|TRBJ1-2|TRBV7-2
CASSLFRAGYTF
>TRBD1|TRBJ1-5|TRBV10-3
CAISRTGGDQPQHF
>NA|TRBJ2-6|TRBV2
CASSEPSSGANVLTF
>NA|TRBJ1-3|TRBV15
CATSRDPARNTIYF
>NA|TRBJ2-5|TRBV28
CASSLQGQTQYF
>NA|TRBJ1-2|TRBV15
CATSRDNSGNYGYTF
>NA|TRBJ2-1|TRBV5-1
CASSPGGQEGEQFF
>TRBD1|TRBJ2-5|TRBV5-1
CASSFGQGRGETQYF
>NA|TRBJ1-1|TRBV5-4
CASSLGTLGNTEAFF
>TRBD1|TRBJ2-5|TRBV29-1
CSVGQQETQYF
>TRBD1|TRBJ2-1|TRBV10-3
CAIRRGQYNEQFF
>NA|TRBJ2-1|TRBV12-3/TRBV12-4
CASSLRLSYNEQFF
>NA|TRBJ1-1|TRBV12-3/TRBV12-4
CASSLPPREAFF
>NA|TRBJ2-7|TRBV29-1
CSVTTSSYYEQYF
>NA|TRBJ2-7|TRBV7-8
CASSPKTETYEQYF
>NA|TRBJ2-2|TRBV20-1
CSARLTGLSGELFF
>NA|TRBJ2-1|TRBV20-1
CSAPGNNEQFF
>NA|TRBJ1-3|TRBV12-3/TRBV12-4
CASSLGGISGNTIYF
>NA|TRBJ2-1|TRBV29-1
CSVERDYNEQFF
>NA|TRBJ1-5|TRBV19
CASTTRAISNQPQHF
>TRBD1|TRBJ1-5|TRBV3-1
CASSQGTGGIQPQHF
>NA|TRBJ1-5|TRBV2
CASSEDTIRNQPQHF